The entry below describes one TCR beta chain. MiXCR, applied by TCRdb to the RT-PCR reads, yields one record per CDR3 protein. The sample holds fewer than 800,000 distinct CDR3 sequences, 11% to 15% seen once. Sequencing was carried out using memory CD4+ T cells from blood. The TCR comes from a female donor in good health, serving as a healthy control.

The CDR3 DNA reads as TGTGCCAGCTCACCGCGGACAGGGGCGCTTGATTCTGGGGCCAACGTCCTGACTTTC. The encoded protein is CASSPRTGALDSGANVLTF. The rearrangement links TRBV18 to TRBJ2-6, with 9 bases aligning to TRBD1. Germline assignment: CDR1 KGHSH and CDR2 LQKENI. The CDR3 has 19 amino acids. J was trimmed by 1 base and V by 3 bases; bases with no gene match: 10.